The rows below give T cell receptor beta chains drawn from one sample of a study of blood T cells in healthy people across ages. TCRdb processed the 5' RACE reads anew with MiXCR; each CDR3 protein has one entry. Of about 400,000 distinct CDR3 sequences in the sample, over 45% were seen once. The sample comprised blood. Every receptor here comes from a man aged 55 to 70 in good health. Each CDR3 is given with its conserved first and last residue. Each record gives: V gene, D gene, CDR3 protein. The D gene is left open where the match is weak.

TRBV6-2/TRBV6-3 TRBD2 CASSYDLLAGGQSYEQYF
TRBV27 NA CASTRGRNSPLHF
TRBV5-1 NA CASSLRSGRSSYNEQFF
TRBV29-1 TRBD1 CSAGTGGNTEAFF
TRBV28 NA CASSYVYEQYF
TRBV6-2/TRBV6-3 NA CASSYGQLNTEAFF
TRBV29-1 NA CSVDLGGAGANVLTF
TRBV2 NA CASSEATDTQYF
TRBV20-1 NA CSARDPGGNSYEQYF
TRBV27 NA CASNTGTMGEQYF
TRBV12-3/TRBV12-4 TRBD1 CASSSSYSGGGYTF
TRBV28 TRBD1 CASSADRGPQETQYF
TRBV5-5 TRBD1 CAGSLYRGSPDEQFF
TRBV20-1 NA CSARDFGASYNEQFF
TRBV3-1 NA CASSRITETQYF
TRBV29-1 NA CSVGSAGSAYEQYF
TRBV12-3/TRBV12-4 NA CASSLLGGRRQETQYF
TRBV7-2 TRBD1 CASSANRGAGGGYTF
TRBV6-5 TRBD1 CASSPGQGATDTQYF
TRBV5-1 NA CASSLLGNSLLHF
TRBV5-1 TRBD1 CASSSDRVLYEQYF
TRBV6-2/TRBV6-3 NA CASSGGTADYEQYF
TRBV6-2/TRBV6-3 TRBD2 CASRDPGLADFTDTQYF
TRBV6-1 NA CASRTAETQYF
TRBV5-1 NA CASSLELTNTGELFF
TRBV14 NA CASSQVDNQETQYF
TRBV2 NA CASRELTSTYTDTQYF
TRBV29-1 TRBD2 CSATHLGLAGGVMGTDTQYF
TRBV30 NA CACQKGAGYTF